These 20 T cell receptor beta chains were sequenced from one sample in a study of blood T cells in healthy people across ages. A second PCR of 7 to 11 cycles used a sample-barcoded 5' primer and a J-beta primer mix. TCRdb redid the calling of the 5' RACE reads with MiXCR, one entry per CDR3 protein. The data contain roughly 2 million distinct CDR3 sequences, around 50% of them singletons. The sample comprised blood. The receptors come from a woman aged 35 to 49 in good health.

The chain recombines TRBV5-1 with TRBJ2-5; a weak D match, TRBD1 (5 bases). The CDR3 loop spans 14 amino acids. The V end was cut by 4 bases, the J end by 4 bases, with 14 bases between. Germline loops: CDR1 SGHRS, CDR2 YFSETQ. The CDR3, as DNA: TGCGCCAGCAGCGCCGCCCCAGGGCTAGAGACCCAGTACTTC. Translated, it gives CASSAAPGLETQYF.

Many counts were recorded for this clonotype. In nucleotides, the CDR3 is TGCAGCGTTGCACAGGGGGACTACGAGCAGTACTTC. Translation: CSVAQGDYEQYF. J is TRBJ2-7 and V is TRBV29-1; 8 bases map to TRBD1. The CDR3 is 12 amino acids. The J segment lost 3 bases and the V segment lost 4 bases, leaving 2 bases of the junction unmatched. Germline lookup yields CDR1 SQVTM and CDR2 ANQGSEA.

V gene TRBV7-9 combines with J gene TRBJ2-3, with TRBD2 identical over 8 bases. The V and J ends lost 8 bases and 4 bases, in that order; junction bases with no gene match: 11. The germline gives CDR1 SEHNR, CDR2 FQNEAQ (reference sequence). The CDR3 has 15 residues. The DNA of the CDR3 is TGTGCCAGCCCCCTAGTGGACGGGGGGGCAGATACGCAGTATTTT. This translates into CASPLVDGGADTQYF.

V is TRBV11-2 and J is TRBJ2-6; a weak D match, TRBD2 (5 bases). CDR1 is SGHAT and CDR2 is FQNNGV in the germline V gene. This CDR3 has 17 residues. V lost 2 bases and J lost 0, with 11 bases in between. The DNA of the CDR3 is TGTGCCAGCAGCTTAAGAGGGTCGACCTCTGGGGCCAACGTCCTGACTTTC. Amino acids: CASSLRGSTSGANVLTF.

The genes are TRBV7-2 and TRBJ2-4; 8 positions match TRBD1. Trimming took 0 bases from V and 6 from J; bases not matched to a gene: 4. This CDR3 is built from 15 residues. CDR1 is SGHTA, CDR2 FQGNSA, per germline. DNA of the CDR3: TGTGCCAGCAGCTTAGCGGGCAGGGGGCGAAACATTCAGTACTTC. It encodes CASSLAGRGRNIQYF. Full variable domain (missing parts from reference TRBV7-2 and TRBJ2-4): GAGVSQSPSNKVTEKGKDVELRCDPISGHTALYWYRQSLGQGLEFLIYFQGNSAPDKSGLPSDRFSAERTGGSVSTLTIQRTQQEDSAVYLCASSLAGRGRNIQYFGAGTRLSVL.

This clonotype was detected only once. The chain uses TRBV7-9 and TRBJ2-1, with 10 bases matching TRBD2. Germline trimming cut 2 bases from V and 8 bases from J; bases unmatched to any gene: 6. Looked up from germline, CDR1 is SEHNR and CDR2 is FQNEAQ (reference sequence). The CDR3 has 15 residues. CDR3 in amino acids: CASSLRSGGAHEQFF. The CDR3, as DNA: TGTGCCAGCAGCTTAAGGAGCGGGGGGGCCCATGAGCAGTTCTTC. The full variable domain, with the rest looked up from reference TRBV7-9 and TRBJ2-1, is DTGVSQNPRHKITKRGQNVTFRCDPISEHNRLYWYRQTLGQGPEFLTYFQNEAQLEKSRLLSDRFSAERPKGSFSTLEIQRTEQGDSAMYLCASSLRSGGAHEQFFGPGTRLTVL.

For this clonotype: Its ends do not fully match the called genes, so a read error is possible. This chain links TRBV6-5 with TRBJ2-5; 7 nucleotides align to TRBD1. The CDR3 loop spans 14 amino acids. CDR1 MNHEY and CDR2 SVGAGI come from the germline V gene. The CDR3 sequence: CASSLIDGTETRYF. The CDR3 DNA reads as TGTGCCAGCAGTCTTATCGACGGGACAGAGACCCGGTACTTC.

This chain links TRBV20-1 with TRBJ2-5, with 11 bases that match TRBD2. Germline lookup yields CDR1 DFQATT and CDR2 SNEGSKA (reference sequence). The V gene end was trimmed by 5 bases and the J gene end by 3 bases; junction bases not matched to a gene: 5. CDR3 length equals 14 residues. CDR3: CSAQMTSGEETQYF. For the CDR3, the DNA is TGCAGTGCTCAAATGACTAGCGGGGAAGAGACCCAGTACTTC.

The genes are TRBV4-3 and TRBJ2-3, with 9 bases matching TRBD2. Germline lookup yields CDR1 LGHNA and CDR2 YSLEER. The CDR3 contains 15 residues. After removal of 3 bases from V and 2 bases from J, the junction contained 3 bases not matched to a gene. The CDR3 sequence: CASSQASGVTDTQYF. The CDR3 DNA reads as TGCGCCAGCAGCCAGGCTAGCGGGGTCACAGATACGCAGTATTTT.

CDR3 DNA sequence: TGTGCCATCGGGGCGGGGAGGGAGACCCAGTACTTC. It codes for CAIGAGRETQYF. The chain links TRBV6-6 to TRBJ2-4, with D maybe TRBD2 (6 bases). The end of the DNA is better explained by TRBJ2-5, so the J call may be wrong. Germline values: CDR1 MNHNY, CDR2 SVGAGI (reference sequence). The CDR3 has 12 residues.

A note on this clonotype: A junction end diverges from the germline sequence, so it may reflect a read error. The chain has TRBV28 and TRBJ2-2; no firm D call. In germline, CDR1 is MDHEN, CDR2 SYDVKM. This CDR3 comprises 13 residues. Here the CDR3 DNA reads TGTGTCAGCAGTCTTACCGGGTCCGGGGAGCTGTTTTTT. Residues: CVSSLTGSGELFF.

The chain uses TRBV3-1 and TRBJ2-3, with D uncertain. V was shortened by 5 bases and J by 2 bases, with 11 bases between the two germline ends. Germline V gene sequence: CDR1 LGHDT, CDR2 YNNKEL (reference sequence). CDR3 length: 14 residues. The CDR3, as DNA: TGTGCCAGCAGCTATACGGTAAACACAGATACGCAGTATTTT. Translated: CASSYTVNTDTQYF.

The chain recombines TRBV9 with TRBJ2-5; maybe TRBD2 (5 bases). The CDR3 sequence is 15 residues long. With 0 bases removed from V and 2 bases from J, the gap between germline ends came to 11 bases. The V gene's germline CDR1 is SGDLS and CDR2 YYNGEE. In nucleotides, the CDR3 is TGTGCCAGCAGCGTAGGGAGCGGAAAACAAGAGACCCAGTACTTC. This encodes CASSVGSGKQETQYF.

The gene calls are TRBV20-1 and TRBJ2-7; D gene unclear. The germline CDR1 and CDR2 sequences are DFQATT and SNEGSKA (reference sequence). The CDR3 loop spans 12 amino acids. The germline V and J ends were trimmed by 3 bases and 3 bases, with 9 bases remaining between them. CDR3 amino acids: CSASSQDYEQYF. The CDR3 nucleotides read TGCAGTGCTAGTAGTCAGGACTACGAGCAGTACTTC.

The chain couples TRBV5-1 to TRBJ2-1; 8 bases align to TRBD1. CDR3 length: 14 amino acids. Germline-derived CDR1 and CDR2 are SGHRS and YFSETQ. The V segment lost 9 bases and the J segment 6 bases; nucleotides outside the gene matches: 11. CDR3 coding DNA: TGCGCCACTTCTCCGACGACAGGGGTCAATGAGCAGTTCTTC. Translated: CATSPTTGVNEQFF.

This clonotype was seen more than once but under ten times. Here the CDR3 reads CASSTNPRDPYEQYF. The CDR3 coding sequence is TGTGCCAGCAGCACCAACCCGCGGGACCCCTACGAGCAGTACTTC. The chain has TRBV2 and TRBJ2-7, with D possibly being TRBD2 (6 bases). CDR3 size: 15 residues. Looked up from germline, CDR1 is SNHLY and CDR2 is FYNNEI. The V gene lost 6 bases and the J gene lost 2 bases, with 17 bases spanning the gap.

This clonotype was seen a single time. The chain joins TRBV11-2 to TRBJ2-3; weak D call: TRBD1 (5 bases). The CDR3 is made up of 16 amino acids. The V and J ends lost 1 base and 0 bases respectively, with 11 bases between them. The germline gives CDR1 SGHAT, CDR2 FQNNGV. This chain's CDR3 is CASSLGRQPSTDTQYF. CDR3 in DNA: TGTGCCAGCAGCTTAGGGCGACAGCCGAGCACAGATACGCAGTATTTT. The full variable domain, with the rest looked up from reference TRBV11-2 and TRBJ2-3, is EAGVAQSPRYKIIEKRQSVAFWCNPISGHATLYWYQQILGQGPKLLIQFQNNGVVDDSQLPKDRFSAERLKGVDSTLKIQPAKLEDSAVYLCASSLGRQPSTDTQYFGPGTRLTVL.

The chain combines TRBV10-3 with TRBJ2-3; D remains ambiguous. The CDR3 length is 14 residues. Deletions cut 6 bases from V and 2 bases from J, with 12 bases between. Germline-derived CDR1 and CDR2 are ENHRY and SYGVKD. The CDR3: CAIRWQPNTDTQYF. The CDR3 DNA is TGTGCCATCAGGTGGCAGCCGAACACAGATACGCAGTATTTT.

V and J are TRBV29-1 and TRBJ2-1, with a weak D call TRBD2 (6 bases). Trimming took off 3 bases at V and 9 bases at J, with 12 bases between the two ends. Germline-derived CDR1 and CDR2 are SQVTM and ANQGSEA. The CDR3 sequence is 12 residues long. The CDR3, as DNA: TGCAGCGTTGAGGAGGGGAGGAGTGAGCAGTTCTTC. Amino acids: CSVEEGRSEQFF.

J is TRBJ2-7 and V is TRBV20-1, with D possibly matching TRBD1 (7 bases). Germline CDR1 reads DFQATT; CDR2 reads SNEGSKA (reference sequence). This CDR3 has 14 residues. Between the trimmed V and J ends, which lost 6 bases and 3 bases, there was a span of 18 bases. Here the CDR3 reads CSAGGWRGLYEQYF. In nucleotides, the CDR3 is TGCAGTGCAGGAGGGTGGAGGGGGCTCTACGAGCAGTACTTC.